The present entry profiles one TCR beta chain with its context. What it binds is unknown. This table comes from immunoSEQ multiplex PCR, and its TCRdb copy is limited to in-frame clones, with some not included. The sample lists 140,000 to 150,000 clones; approximately 88% were seen once. This record belongs to a study of T cell responses to AZD1222 COVID-19 vaccine. At the level of the study: Samples with a second dose at about 4 or about 12 weeks were pooled together. Broader study findings: Samples come after the peak T cell response, not at day 14. There were mostly white British donors and more females than males, and clonal diversity was possibly underestimated. Reports indicate that nearly half of spike-specific TCRs are directed at unmutated variant regions.

This clonotype originated in an adult in good health. The starting material was peripheral blood, obtained on day 0 of AZD1222 vaccination.

CDR3: CASSLPTGGPLRPQHF. DNA for the CDR3: TGTGCCAGCAGTTTACCGACGGGGGGCCCCCTCCGGCCCCAGCATTTT. The J gene is TRBJ1-5, the V gene TRBV28; D might be TRBD1 (6 bases). From germline, CDR1 is MDHEN and CDR2 SYDVKM. V was clipped by 2 bases and J by 9 bases, with 20 bases between them. CDR3 length: 16 amino acids.